This T cell receptor (beta chain) is from a study of T cell responses to AZD1222 COVID-19 vaccine. The assay was immunoSEQ multiplex PCR, and TCRdb's table has in-frame clones only and misses some. The data contain 190,000 or so clones, 90% to 95% of them singletons. Germline V gives CDR1 KGHDR, CDR2 SFDVKD. This CDR3 is built from 14 residues. Trimming took off 2 bases at V and 7 bases at J, with 13 bases between the two ends. Study outcomes and limitations: Spike as a whole was targeted by vaccine-associated CD4 TCRs, dominant at 160-218 and 743-854.

With regard to this clone: Its antigen is still unknown.

This TCR derives from an adult who received the AZD1222 COVID-19 vaccine. Sequenced material: peripheral blood, taken 28 days after the second AZD1222 dose. The chain combines TRBV24-1 with TRBJ2-5; D call uncertain. DNA of the CDR3: TGTGCCACCAGTGATTCCGACCAAAAGGGGACCCAGTACTTC. Translation: CATSDSDQKGTQYF.